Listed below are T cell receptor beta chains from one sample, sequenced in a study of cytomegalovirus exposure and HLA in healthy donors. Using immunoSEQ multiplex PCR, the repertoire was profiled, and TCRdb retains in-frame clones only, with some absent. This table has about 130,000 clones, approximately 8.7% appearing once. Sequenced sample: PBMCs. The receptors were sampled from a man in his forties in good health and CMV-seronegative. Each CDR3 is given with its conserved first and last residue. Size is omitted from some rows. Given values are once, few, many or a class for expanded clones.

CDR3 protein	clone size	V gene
CASSYAGAYEQYF	-	TRBV6-6
CASTYSGGGDNEQFF	-	TRBV13
CASSMGLNTEAFF	few	TRBV9
CASSSGEGRGNEQFF	few	TRBV5-8
CASSPWGGNQPQHF	few	TRBV5-6
CASSPRPGPHEQYF	few	TRBV7-2
CASSPFFLAQHRTKNSYEQYF	few	TRBV18
CSGEQGGQETQYF	few	TRBV29-1
CASSQGGFSTEAFF	few	TRBV27
CASSSGGGVHEQYF	few	TRBV27
CASSQEISGGASGELFF	-	TRBV4-2
CSVTRTDYGYTF	few	TRBV29-1
CASTRDRGLGSPLHF	-	TRBV2
CASSNGPAGTTDTQYF	few	TRBV7-2
CASSYAGSEAFF	few	TRBV6-5
CASSQDLNRGSGANVLTF	-	TRBV4-2
CASSLIGGAYEQYF	-	TRBV5-1
CASSLKGTSSGELFF	-	TRBV7-2
CASGALAGVTNEQFF	-	TRBV6-5
CAWNGGSIGVAGGGTDTQYF	few	TRBV30
CASSLTGANQPQHF	-	TRBV11-2
CASSYSTDEKLFF	-	TRBV6-6
CASSEGTSVADTQYF	-	TRBV6-1
CASSLGLAGGPGSYNEQFF	few	TRBV11-3
CASSFRRGTFWYTQYF	few	TRBV7-2
CASSPGTGHTDTQYF	few	TRBV19
CASSRDSKDTGELFF	few	TRBV5-1
CASSLISIAHLYGYTF	few	TRBV28
CASSQNYKMGGEKLFF	few	TRBV5-8
CASSLIGAYGYTF	few	TRBV28
CASSSPTSGSYNEQFF	-	TRBV7-3
CATSRGQSNTMKGYTF	many	TRBV15